These T cell receptor beta chains were read from a single sample in a study of identical twins. TCRdb re-called the 5' RACE reads through MiXCR, storing one row per CDR3 protein. The sample records 250,000 or so distinct CDR3 sequences, about 8% being singletons. These data were also filed under a second study, of yellow fever vaccine responses in identical twins.

The sequencing sample was made of CD8+ T cells sorted from blood. The receptors come from a woman between 18 and 29 years old in good health. CDR3s include the opening cysteine and the closing phenylalanine or tryptophan. Each record gives: J gene, V gene, CDR3 protein.

TRBJ2-7	TRBV3-1	CASSQDSGSSYEQYF
TRBJ2-1	TRBV5-5	CASSQGYNEQFF
TRBJ1-5	TRBV6-5	CASSYVSVERGNQPQHF
TRBJ2-1	TRBV3-1	CASSLDDGGAPGVF
TRBJ2-7	TRBV14	CASSPYRGEQYF
TRBJ2-3	TRBV9	CASSANRQSSTDTQYF
TRBJ1-1	TRBV13	CASSSPGQGGNTEAFF
TRBJ1-2	TRBV7-9	CASSLDRQNYGYTF
TRBJ1-5	TRBV6-4	CASSDGRGGNQPQHF
TRBJ2-1	TRBV20-1	CSAWTSGGTSAFF
TRBJ2-1	TRBV7-3	CASSLMEVSGGSYNEQFF
TRBJ2-6	TRBV13	CASSFLSGANVLTF
TRBJ2-7	TRBV27	CASSPGTGVSEQYF
TRBJ2-7	TRBV7-9	CASSPPAGNEQYF
TRBJ2-2	TRBV6-5	CASSYGTGWNTGELFF
TRBJ2-1	TRBV2	CASMGGRYNEQFF
TRBJ2-5	TRBV10-3	CAISGTSGDLQETQYF
TRBJ2-1	TRBV5-4	CASFGTPYNEQFF
TRBJ2-6	TRBV19	CASTTGPSGANVLTF
TRBJ2-7	TRBV4-3	CASSQARDRRYEQYF
TRBJ2-7	TRBV7-9	CASSSGTGSSYEQYF
TRBJ2-3	TRBV5-1	CASSLFGLRTDTQYF
TRBJ2-1	TRBV7-9	CASRPGGVTGEQFF
TRBJ2-7	TRBV20-1	CSARARDSHPYEQYF
TRBJ1-2	TRBV7-9	CASSLRTGEEDGYTF
TRBJ2-7	TRBV12-3/TRBV12-4	CASSFGGRGYEQYF
TRBJ2-4	TRBV7-9	CASSLSASGMDKNIQYF
TRBJ2-1	TRBV6-1	CASSPRLAGTMSSYNEQFF
TRBJ2-5	TRBV24-1	CATRSGAQETQYF
TRBJ2-7	TRBV14	CASSHTIDRAGPYEQYF
TRBJ2-7	TRBV20-1	CSARDQASGTYEQYF
TRBJ2-5	TRBV2	CASVRGHRDRGKETQYF
TRBJ2-1	TRBV4-1	CASSQDYGEQFF
TRBJ2-5	TRBV12-3/TRBV12-4	CASMGGASGYQETQYF
TRBJ2-7	TRBV29-1	CSVISPGDIFYEQYF
TRBJ2-7	TRBV29-1	CSVEGEGAYEQYF
TRBJ2-7	TRBV10-3	CATLSEEGGYEQYF
TRBJ1-2	TRBV29-1	CSVERADNYGYTF
TRBJ1-2	TRBV12-3/TRBV12-4	CASSQLYGYTF
TRBJ2-1	TRBV10-2	CASSESKGLADIYLSYNEQFF
TRBJ2-3	TRBV7-6	CASSLVLSDTQYF
TRBJ2-7	TRBV28	CASSLSAGPYEQYF
TRBJ2-1	TRBV11-2	CASSLGLAGGDEQFF
TRBJ1-2	TRBV7-9	CASSNRQGRDYGYTF
TRBJ2-7	TRBV7-9	CASNKRDRDPYEQYF
TRBJ2-5	TRBV7-9	CASSLPGQETQYF